The clone carrying this TCR beta chain was seen repeatedly, ten times or more. Antigen: not known. This entry belongs to a study of shared clonotypes between healthy human individuals. Turning to the study itself: The study used three CD4 naive, three CD4 memory, two CD8 naive and one CD8 memory plate per donor.

DNA at about 210 ng, approximately 30,000 T cell genomes, went into sorted-subset replicate PCRs. Assay used: immunoSEQ multiplex PCR; TCRdb lists only in-frame clones, some missing. The repertoire holds approximately 980,000 clones, with less than 85% as singletons. After removal of 4 bases from V and 4 bases from J, the junction contained 10 bases not matched to a gene. The CDR3 covers 16 residues. Germline assignment: CDR1 SGHRS and CDR2 YFSETQ. General observations from the study: Sampling used blood alone; tissue repertoires probably differ. Non-shared clonotypes had lower generation probabilities than those shared by all four donors.

The clonotype was recovered from a man between 18 and 29 years old in good health. Sequenced: memory CD4+ T cells sorted from blood. Subset here: CD45RA-negative fraction. The V call is TRBV5-1, the J call TRBJ2-3; TRBD1 agrees at 9 bases. CDR3 in amino acids: CASSDPRQGGADTQYF. CDR3 nucleotide sequence: TGCGCCAGCAGCGATCCGAGACAGGGGGGCGCAGATACGCAGTATTTT.